Sequencing of this T cell receptor (beta chain) was carried out in a study of blood T cell repertoires in COVID-19. Study summary: Both acute and convalescent COVID-19 samples were obtained from the United States, Italy and Spain. Sources were T cells, B-cell-depleted T cells, or PBMCs; the material itself was cDNA or gDNA.

Germline CDR1 LNHDA, CDR2 SQIVND (reference sequence). The CDR3 contains 16 residues. The V and J ends lost 1 base and 3 bases, in that order; junction bases with no gene match: 3. Original handling: Nucleated cell counts were estimated from reference gene primer amplification. Profiling relied on immunoSEQ multiplex PCR, and the TCRdb table lists in-frame clones only, not all of them. That table supplies the V and J calls and clone size; D and trimming were determined from the DNA. The table includes approximately 150,000 clones, around 87% detected once. The source of this sequence is a woman at least 80 years old with COVID-19, enrolled during active disease. The V gene is TRBV19, the J gene TRBJ2-1; 10 positions match TRBD2. Sequencing input: peripheral blood. CDR3 sequence (DNA): TGTGCCAGTAGTATAGTGGTAGCGGGAGGCTACAATGAGCAGTTCTTC. This sequence encodes CASSIVVAGGYNEQFF.